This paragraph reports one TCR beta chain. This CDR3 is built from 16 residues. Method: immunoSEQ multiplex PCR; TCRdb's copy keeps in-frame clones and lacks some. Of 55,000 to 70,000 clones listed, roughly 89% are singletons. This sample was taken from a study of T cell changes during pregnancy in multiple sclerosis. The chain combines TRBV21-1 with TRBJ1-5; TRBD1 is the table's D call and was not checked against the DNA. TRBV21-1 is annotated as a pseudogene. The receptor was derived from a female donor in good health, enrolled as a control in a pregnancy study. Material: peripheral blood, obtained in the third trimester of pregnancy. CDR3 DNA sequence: TGTGCCAGCAGCTTCCGGGACATTCAAGACAATCAGCCCCAGCATTTT. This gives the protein CASSFRDIQDNQPQHF.